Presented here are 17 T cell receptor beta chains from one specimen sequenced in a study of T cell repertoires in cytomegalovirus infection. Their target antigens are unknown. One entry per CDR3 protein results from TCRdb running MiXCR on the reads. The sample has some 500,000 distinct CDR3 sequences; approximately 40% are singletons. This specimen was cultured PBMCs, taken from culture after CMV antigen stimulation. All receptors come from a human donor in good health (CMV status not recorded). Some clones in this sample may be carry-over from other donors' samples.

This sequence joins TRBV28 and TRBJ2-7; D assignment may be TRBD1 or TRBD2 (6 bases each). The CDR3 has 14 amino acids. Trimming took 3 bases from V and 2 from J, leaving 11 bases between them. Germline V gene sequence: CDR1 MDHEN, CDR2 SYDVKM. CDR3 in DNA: TGTGCCAGCAGTTTGAGGGGGGCCGCCTACGAGCAGTACTTC. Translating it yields CASSLRGAAYEQYF.

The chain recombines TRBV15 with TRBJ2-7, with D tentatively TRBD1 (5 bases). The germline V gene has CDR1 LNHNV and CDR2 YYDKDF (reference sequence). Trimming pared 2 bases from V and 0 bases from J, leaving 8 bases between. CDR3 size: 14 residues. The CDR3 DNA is TGTGCCACCAGCAGACAGGGCAGCTCCTACGAGCAGTACTTC. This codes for CATSRQGSSYEQYF.

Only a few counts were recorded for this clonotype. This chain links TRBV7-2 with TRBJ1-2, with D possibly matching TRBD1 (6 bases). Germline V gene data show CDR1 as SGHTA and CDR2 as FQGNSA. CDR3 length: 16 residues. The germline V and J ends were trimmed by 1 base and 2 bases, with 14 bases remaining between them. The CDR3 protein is CASSLGSGGLNYGYTF. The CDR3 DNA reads TGTGCCAGCAGCTTAGGGTCCGGGGGCCTGAACTATGGCTACACCTTC.

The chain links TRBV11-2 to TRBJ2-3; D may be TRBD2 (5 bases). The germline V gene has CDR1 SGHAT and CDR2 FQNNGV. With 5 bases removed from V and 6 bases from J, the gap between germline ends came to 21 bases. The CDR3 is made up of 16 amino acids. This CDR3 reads CASSPITWTLGDTQYF. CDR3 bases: TGTGCCAGCAGCCCCATCACCTGGACTCTCGGGGATACGCAGTATTTT.

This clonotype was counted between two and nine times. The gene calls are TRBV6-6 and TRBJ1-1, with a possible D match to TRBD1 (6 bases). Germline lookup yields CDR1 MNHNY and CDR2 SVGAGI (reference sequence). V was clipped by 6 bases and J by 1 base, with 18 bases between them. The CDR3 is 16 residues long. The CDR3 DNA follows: TGTGCCAGCAGGGGTGGGGGGGCAGGAAGGAACACTGAAGCTTTCTTT. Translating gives CASRGGGAGRNTEAFF.

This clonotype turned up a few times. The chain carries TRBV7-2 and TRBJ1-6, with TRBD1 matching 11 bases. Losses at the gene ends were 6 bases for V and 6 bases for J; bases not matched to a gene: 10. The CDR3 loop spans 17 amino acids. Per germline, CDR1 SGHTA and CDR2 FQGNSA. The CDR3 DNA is TGTGCCAGCAGAGCTAGGTCCGGGACAGGGGGTAATTCACCCCTCCACTTT. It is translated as CASRARSGTGGNSPLHF.

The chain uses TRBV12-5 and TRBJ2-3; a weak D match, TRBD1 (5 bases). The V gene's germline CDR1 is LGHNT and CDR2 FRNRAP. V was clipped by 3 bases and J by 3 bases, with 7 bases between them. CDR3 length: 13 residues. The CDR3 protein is CASGFKGTDTQYF. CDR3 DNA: TGTGCTAGTGGTTTTAAGGGGACAGATACGCAGTATTTT.

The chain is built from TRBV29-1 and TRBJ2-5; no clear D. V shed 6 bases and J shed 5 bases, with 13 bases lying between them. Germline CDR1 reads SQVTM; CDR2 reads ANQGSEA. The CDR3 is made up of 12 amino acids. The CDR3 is CSVRRAAETQYF. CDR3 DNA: TGCAGCGTCCGTCGTGCGGCGGAGACCCAGTACTTC.

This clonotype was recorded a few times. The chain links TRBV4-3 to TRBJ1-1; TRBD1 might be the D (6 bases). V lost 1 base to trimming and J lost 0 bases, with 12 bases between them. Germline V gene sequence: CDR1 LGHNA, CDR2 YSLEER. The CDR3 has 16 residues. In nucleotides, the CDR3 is TGCGCCAGCAGCCAAGGGAGACAGGTCTTGAACACTGAAGCTTTCTTT. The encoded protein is CASSQGRQVLNTEAFF.

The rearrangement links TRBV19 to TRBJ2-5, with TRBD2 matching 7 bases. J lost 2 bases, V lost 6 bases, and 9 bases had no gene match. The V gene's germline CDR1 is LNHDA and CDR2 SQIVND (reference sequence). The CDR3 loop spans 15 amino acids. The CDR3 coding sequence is TGTGCCAGTAGGCGCAGCGGGACCCCTCAAGAGACCCAGTACTTC. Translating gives CASRRSGTPQETQYF.

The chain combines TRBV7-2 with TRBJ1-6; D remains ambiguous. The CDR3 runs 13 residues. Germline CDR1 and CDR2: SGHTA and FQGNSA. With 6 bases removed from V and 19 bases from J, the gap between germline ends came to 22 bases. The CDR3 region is CASSSAKFLEQHF. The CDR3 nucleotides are TGTGCCAGCAGTTCGGCCAAATTTCTTGAACAGCACTTT. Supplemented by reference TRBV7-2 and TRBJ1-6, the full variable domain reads GAGVSQSPSNKVTEKGKDVELRCDPISGHTALYWYRQSLGQGLEFLIYFQGNSAPDKSGLPSDRFSAERTGGSVSTLTIQRTQQEDSAVYLCASSSAKFLEQHFGNGTRLTVT.

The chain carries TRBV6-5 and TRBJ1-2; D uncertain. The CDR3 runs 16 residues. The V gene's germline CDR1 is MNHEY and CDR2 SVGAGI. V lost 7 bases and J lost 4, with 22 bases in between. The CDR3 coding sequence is TGTGCCAGCACCGCCCTCAGCGACCGGCGCGGCTATGGCTACACCTTC. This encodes CASTALSDRRGYGYTF.

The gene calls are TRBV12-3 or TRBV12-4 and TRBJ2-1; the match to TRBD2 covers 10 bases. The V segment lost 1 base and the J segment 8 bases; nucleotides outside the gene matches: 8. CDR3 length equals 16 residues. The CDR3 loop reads CASSLELAGVLDEQFF. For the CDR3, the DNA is TGTGCCAGCAGTTTAGAGCTAGCGGGAGTTTTAGATGAGCAGTTCTTC.

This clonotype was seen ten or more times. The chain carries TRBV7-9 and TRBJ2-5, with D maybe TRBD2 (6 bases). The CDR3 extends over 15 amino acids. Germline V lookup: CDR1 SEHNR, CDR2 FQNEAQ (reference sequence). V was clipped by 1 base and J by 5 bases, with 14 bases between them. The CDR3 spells CASSLGRRGQETQYF. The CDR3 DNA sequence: TGTGCCAGCAGCTTAGGACGGCGGGGTCAGGAGACCCAGTACTTC.

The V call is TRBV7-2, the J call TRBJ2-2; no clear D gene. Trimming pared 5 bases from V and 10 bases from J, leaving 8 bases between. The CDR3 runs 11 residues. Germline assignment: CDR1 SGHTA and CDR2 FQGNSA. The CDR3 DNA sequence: TGTGCCAGCAGCCGATCCTTGGAGCTGTTTTTT. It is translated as CASSRSLELFF.

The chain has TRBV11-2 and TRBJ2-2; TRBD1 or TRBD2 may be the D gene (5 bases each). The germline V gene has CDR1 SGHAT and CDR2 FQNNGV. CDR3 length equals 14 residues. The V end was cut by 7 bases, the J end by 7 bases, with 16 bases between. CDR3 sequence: CASNPGPTSGELFF. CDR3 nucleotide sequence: TGTGCCAGCAACCCGGGGCCGACGAGCGGGGAGCTGTTTTTT.

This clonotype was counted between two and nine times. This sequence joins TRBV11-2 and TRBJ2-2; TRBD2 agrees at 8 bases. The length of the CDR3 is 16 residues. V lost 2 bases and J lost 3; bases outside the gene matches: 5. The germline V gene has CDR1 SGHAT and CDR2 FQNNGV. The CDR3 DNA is TGTGCCAGCAGCTTACAGGCGGGGGGTTACACCGGGGAGCTGTTTTTT. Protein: CASSLQAGGYTGELFF.